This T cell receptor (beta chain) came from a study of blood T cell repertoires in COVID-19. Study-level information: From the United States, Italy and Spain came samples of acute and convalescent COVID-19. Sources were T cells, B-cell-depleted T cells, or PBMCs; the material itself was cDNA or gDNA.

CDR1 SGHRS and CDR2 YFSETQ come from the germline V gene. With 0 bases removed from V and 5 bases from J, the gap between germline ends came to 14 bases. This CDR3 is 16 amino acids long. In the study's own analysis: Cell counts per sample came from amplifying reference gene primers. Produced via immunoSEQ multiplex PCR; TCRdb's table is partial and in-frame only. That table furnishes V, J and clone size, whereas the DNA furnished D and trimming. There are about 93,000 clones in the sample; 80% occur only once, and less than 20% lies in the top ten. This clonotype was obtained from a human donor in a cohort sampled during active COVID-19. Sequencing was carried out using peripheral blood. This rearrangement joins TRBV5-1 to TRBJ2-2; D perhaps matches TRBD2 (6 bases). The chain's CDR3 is CASSLVTGRGTGELFF. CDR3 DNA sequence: TGCGCCAGCAGCTTGGTTACCGGGAGAGGGACCGGGGAGCTGTTTTTT. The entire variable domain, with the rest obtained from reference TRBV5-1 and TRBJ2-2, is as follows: KAGVTQTPRYLIKTRGQQVTLSCSPISGHRSVSWYQQTPGQGLQFLFEYFSETQRNKGNFPGRFSGRQFSNSRSEMNVSTLELGDSALYLCASSLVTGRGTGELFFGEGSRLTVL.